The text below deals with one T cell receptor (beta chain). In the study's own analysis: By means of reference gene primer amplification, nucleated cell counts were estimated. The assay was immunoSEQ multiplex PCR, and TCRdb's table has in-frame clones only and misses some. The V and J calls and the clone size are those of that table, but D and trimming were determined from the DNA. The sample lists approximately 63,000 clones, roughly nine tenths seen once, with more than 15% in the top ten. Germline lookup yields CDR1 SGDLS and CDR2 YYNGEE. V lost 0 bases to trimming and J lost 4 bases; unmatched junction nucleotides: 7. This CDR3 spans 16 amino acids. The sample comes from a study of blood T cell repertoires in COVID-19. Across the whole study: Samples taken during acute and convalescent COVID-19 were collected in the United States, Italy and Spain. In each case, the material was cDNA or gDNA derived from T cells, B-cell-depleted T cells, or PBMCs.

Seattle cases were enrolled at active infection and followed longitudinally. This sequence originates from a woman aged 60-70 years with COVID-19, enrolled during active disease. The specimen sequenced was peripheral blood. The chain has TRBV9 and TRBJ2-3, with 8 positions matching TRBD2. CDR3 sequence: CASSVDPGGPADTQYF. For the CDR3, the DNA is TGTGCCAGCAGCGTAGATCCGGGAGGGCCCGCAGATACGCAGTATTTT. Based on the CDR3 plus reference TRBV9 and TRBJ2-3, the full variable domain is DSGVTQTPKHLITATGQRVTLRCSPRSGDLSVYWYQQSLDQGLQFLIQYYNGEERAKGNILERFSAQQFPDLHSELNLSSLELGDSALYFCASSVDPGGPADTQYFGPGTRLTVL.